The sequence of this T cell receptor (beta chain) was determined in a study of long-term antiretroviral therapy in people with HIV. General observations from the study: It was observed that HIV repertoires exhibited narrower CDR3 length ranges than controls.

immunoSEQ v3.0 was run at survey level. TCRdb's copy holds only in-frame clones and misses some; the assay was immunoSEQ multiplex PCR. This sample yields roughly 17,000 clones, of which around 91% are seen a single time; 9.5% to 10% belongs to the top ten. A note on this clone: Antigen unknown.

This CDR3 comprises 15 residues. The germline V gene encodes CDR1 MNHEY and CDR2 SMNVEV (reference sequence). The J segment lost 7 bases and the V segment lost 5 bases, leaving 12 bases of the junction unmatched. This sequence joins TRBV27 and TRBJ1-2; 8 bases are a match to TRBD1. The sequence derives from a man aged 50-60 years with HIV. Sequencing was performed on unsorted PBMCs, taken 3 years after starting antiretroviral therapy. CDR3 nucleotides: TGTGCCAGCAGTCCGACAGGGGCGCGCGGGGTTGGCTACACCTTC. Encoded protein: CASSPTGARGVGYTF.